This T cell receptor (beta chain) stems from a study of T cells in Graves' hyperthyroidism and ophthalmopathy. Study-level findings and limits: Blood samples included most of the expanded thyroid clonotypes exceeding 0.001.

This clonotype has only a few counts. Antigen specificity is unknown. The CDR3 regions of TCR beta were amplified from RNA transcripts. The TCR CDR3 was amplified in a first-round RT-PCR using the HTBI primer set. From the multiplex PCR reads, TCRdb called clonotypes with MiXCR, one entry per CDR3 protein. This table has around 760,000 distinct CDR3 sequences, just over 35% appearing once. Trimming took 4 bases from V and 6 from J, leaving 14 bases between them. The germline gives CDR1 SQVTM, CDR2 ANQGSEA. CDR3 length: 13 residues. Researchers barred patients who had uncontrolled infection, other autoimmune disease, pregnancy or lactation.

This clonotype was sampled from a woman aged 40 to 55 with Graves' hyperthyroidism. The chain uses TRBV29-1 and TRBJ2-3; D is unclear. Material for sequencing was blood. The CDR3 loop reads CSVVGQPQDTQYF. For the CDR3, the DNA is TGCAGCGTTGTTGGTCAGCCCCAGGATACGCAGTATTTT.